A selection of T cell receptor beta chains follows, all from one sample in a study of T cell responses to AZD1222 COVID-19 vaccine. TCRdb's copy holds only in-frame clones and misses some; the assay was immunoSEQ multiplex PCR. The sample carries 80,000 to 100,000 clones, roughly 87% recorded once. The material sequenced was peripheral blood, taken on day 0 of AZD1222 vaccination. The receptors were sampled from an adult in good health. Both conserved end residues are part of each CDR3. The D gene is left open where the match is weak. Size tells how often a clone was seen (once, few, many) or the class of an expanded clone, and some rows leave it out.

CDR3 length,V gene,J gene,clone size,D gene,CDR3 DNA,CDR3 protein
13,TRBV27,TRBJ1-1,few,NA,TGTGCCAGCAGTGCCAGGGAGGGAAGTGAAGCTTTCTTT,CASSAREGSEAFF
15,TRBV7-8,TRBJ2-7,once,NA,TGTGCCAGCAGCTCCCGGAGGGAAAGCTCCTACGAGCAGTACTTC,CASSSRRESSYEQYF
17,TRBV18,TRBJ2-6,once,NA,TGTGCCAGCTCAGTCCGGGACAACAACTCTGGGGCCAACGTCCTGACTTTC,CASSVRDNNSGANVLTF
15,TRBV5-4,TRBJ2-4,NA,NA,TGTGCCAGCAGCTTGAGTATAGGGACACTCGACATTCAGTACTTC,CASSLSIGTLDIQYF
12,TRBV28,TRBJ2-7,NA,NA,TGTGCCAGCAGTTTATCCGCACTAGAGCAGTACTTC,CASSLSALEQYF
14,TRBV11-1,TRBJ2-1,NA,NA,TGTGCCAGCAGCTTTCAGGCTGGGGGTCGGGAGCAGTTCTTC,CASSFQAGGREQFF
13,TRBV10-3,TRBJ2-1,NA,TRBD1,TGTGCCATCAGACAGGGGGCTGGCAATGAGCAGTTCTTC,CAIRQGAGNEQFF
17,TRBV7-3,TRBJ2-1,few,TRBD2,TGTGCCAGCAGCTTAACGAGATGGGAGACCAACTGGGAGGGGCAGTTCTTC,CASSLTRWETNWEGQFF
12,TRBV7-3,TRBJ2-7,NA,NA,TGTGCCAGCAGCCTTCAGGGGGGAGAGCAGTACTTC,CASSLQGGEQYF
17,TRBV7-2,TRBJ2-2,NA,NA,TGTGCCAGCAGCTTAAACCGGGCTCTAGCGTACACCGGGGAGCTGTTTTTT,CASSLNRALAYTGELFF
13,TRBV30,TRBJ2-7,NA,TRBD2,TGTGCCTGGAGTACTAGCGGAATCTACGAGCAGTACTTC,CAWSTSGIYEQYF
14,TRBV5-1,TRBJ2-2,NA,NA,TGCGCCAGCAGCTTCTTTACGGACACCGGGGAGCTGTTTTTT,CASSFFTDTGELFF
13,TRBV28,TRBJ2-7,NA,NA,TGTGCCAGTAAGGGACACCCTAACTACGAGCAGTACTTC,CASKGHPNYEQYF
13,TRBV10-3,TRBJ1-5,once,NA,TGTGCCATCAGTGGGCAGGGTAATCAGCCCCAGCATTTT,CAISGQGNQPQHF
13,TRBV29-1,TRBJ1-1,NA,NA,TGCAGCTCCCGAAAACAGGGAAACACTGAAGCTTTCTTT,CSSRKQGNTEAFF
13,TRBV4-1,TRBJ2-1,NA,NA,TGCGCCAGCAGGGTGGACACCTACAATGAGCAGTTCTTC,CASRVDTYNEQFF
11,TRBV28,TRBJ1-1,NA,TRBD1,TGTGCCACAAGAATACAGGGGCGGGCTTTCTTT,CATRIQGRAFF
14,TRBV18,TRBJ2-7,NA,TRBD2,TGTGCCAGCTCACCAACTAGCGGGATCTACGAGCAGTACTTC,CASSPTSGIYEQYF
16,TRBV27,TRBJ1-1,NA,TRBD1,TGTGCCAGCAGCCGAAGGCTGGGACAGTCGAACACTGAAGCTTTCTTT,CASSRRLGQSNTEAFF
16,TRBV27,TRBJ2-7,once,TRBD1,TGTGCCAGCAGTTCCCCAGGGGGCGCAGCAGTCGACGAGCAGTACTTC,CASSSPGGAAVDEQYF
16,TRBV5-4,TRBJ2-3,few,TRBD2,TGTGCCAGCAGCCCTGAGGTAGCGGGAGGGAGATATACGCAGTATTTT,CASSPEVAGGRYTQYF
13,TRBV28,TRBJ2-1,NA,TRBD2,TGTGCCAGCAGTTTGGGGGGGTATAATGAGCAGTTCTTC,CASSLGGYNEQFF
13,TRBV19,TRBJ1-5,NA,NA,TGTGCCAGTAGTAAGCAGGGGAGGCAGCCCCAGCATTTT,CASSKQGRQPQHF
16,TRBV10-3,TRBJ2-1,NA,TRBD2,TGTGCCATCCAGGAACGAACTAGCGGGCGGGATGTTGAGCAGTTCTTC,CAIQERTSGRDVEQFF
15,TRBV6-5,TRBJ1-2,once,NA,TGTGCCAGCAGTTACTCCCCAGGGACAAGCTATGGCTACACCTTC,CASSYSPGTSYGYTF
14,TRBV3-1/TRBV3-2,TRBJ1-6,NA,NA,TGTGCCAGCAGTCGTACAGGAGATAATTCACCCCTCCACTTT,CASSRTGDNSPLHF
16,TRBV27,TRBJ2-7,NA,TRBD2,TGTGCCAGCAGTTCCCGGACTAGCGGGACTTCCTACGAGCAGTACTTC,CASSSRTSGTSYEQYF
14,TRBV7-2,TRBJ2-2,once,TRBD1,TGTGCCAGCAGCCAACAGGGGGACACCGGGGAGCTGTTTTTT,CASSQQGDTGELFF
16,TRBV4-3,TRBJ2-3,NA,NA,TGCGCCAGCAGCCAAGATTCGGACGGGAGCGCAGATACGCAGTATTTT,CASSQDSDGSADTQYF
14,TRBV6-1,TRBJ2-2,NA,NA,TGTGCCAGCAGTGTAGCTAGGAGCACCGGGGAGCTGTTTTTT,CASSVARSTGELFF
16,TRBV4-2,TRBJ2-2,NA,NA,TGTGCCAGCAGCCAAGGACTGGGGTCGAACACCGGGGAGCTGTTTTTT,CASSQGLGSNTGELFF
15,TRBV6-2/TRBV6-3,TRBJ2-6,NA,NA,TGTGCCAGCAGTCCGCAGGGTACCGGGGCCAACGTCCTGACTTTC,CASSPQGTGANVLTF
15,TRBV18,TRBJ1-5,once,NA,TGTGCCAGCTCGCCCAGGGGAGGCCGAAATCAGCCCCAGCATTTT,CASSPRGGRNQPQHF
19,TRBV28,TRBJ2-2,NA,TRBD2,TGTGCCAGCAGTTTGATACTAGCGGGAGTAGGCGCGAACACCGGGGAGCTGTTTTTT,CASSLILAGVGANTGELFF
14,TRBV15,TRBJ1-2,NA,NA,TGTGCCACCAGCAGCGGGGAACAGTCCTATGGCTACACCTTC,CATSSGEQSYGYTF
13,TRBV28,TRBJ1-2,NA,NA,TGTGCCAGCAGTTCCGGAATTCTCTACGGCTACACCTTC,CASSSGILYGYTF
13,TRBV2,TRBJ1-1,NA,NA,TGTGCCAGCATGGCAGATACGAACACTGAAGCTTTCTTT,CASMADTNTEAFF
15,TRBV7-9,TRBJ2-1,NA,NA,TGTGCCAGCAGCTTAGGAGGGGTTATCCCCAATGAGCAGTTCTTC,CASSLGGVIPNEQFF
13,TRBV10-3,TRBJ1-5,NA,TRBD1,TGTGCCATCAGCCCAGACAGGGATCAGCCCCAGCATTTT,CAISPDRDQPQHF
16,TRBV28,TRBJ2-2,NA,NA,TGTGCCAGCAGTCTGGACGGATTCGCGAACACCGGGGAGCTGTTTTTT,CASSLDGFANTGELFF